Shown below are 10 T cell receptor beta chains from a single sample sequenced in a study of siplizumab effects on memory and regulatory T cells. Clones were sequenced by immunoSEQ multiplex PCR, and TCRdb holds only the in-frame ones, with some missing. The sample consists of approximately 82,000 clones, around 90% of them appearing once. The source material was Tregs sorted from blood. These receptors came from a human donor in good health.

This clone was picked up one time. The V and J genes are TRBV7-3 and TRBJ2-1; 14 bases match TRBD2. The junction had 0 bases not matched to a gene; V was cut back by 2 bases and J by 9 bases. Germline V lookup: CDR1 SGHTA, CDR2 FQGTGA. The CDR3 has 14 amino acids. DNA for the CDR3: TGTGCCAGCAGCTTAGGACTAGCGGGAGGTGAGCAGTTCTTC. Protein product: CASSLGLAGGEQFF.

J is TRBJ1-1 and V is TRBV7-8; TRBD1 matches 8 bases. V lost 2 bases, J lost 5 bases, and 4 bases stayed unmatched. The CDR3 length is 14 residues. The V gene's germline CDR1 is SGHVS and CDR2 FQNEAQ. In nucleotides, the CDR3 is TGTGCCAGCAGCTTACAGGGGGCAAGGACTGAAGCTTTCTTT. This sequence encodes CASSLQGARTEAFF.

This chain joins TRBV19 and TRBJ2-1; unclear D gene. The V end was cut by 0 bases, the J end by 8 bases, with 11 bases between. In germline, CDR1 is LNHDA, CDR2 SQIVND (reference sequence). This CDR3 spans 14 amino acids. In DNA form, the CDR3 reads TGTGCCAGTAGTATAGATCGAAGGGTGGATGAGCAGTTCTTC. Translation: CASSIDRRVDEQFF.

This sequence joins TRBV28 and TRBJ2-5; 7 nucleotides align to TRBD1. Germline lookup yields CDR1 MDHEN and CDR2 SYDVKM. CDR3 length: 14 amino acids. V lost 6 bases, J lost 3 bases, and 7 bases stayed unmatched. This CDR3 reads CASSPVQGKETQYF. The CDR3 bases are TGTGCCAGCAGCCCCGTACAGGGGAAAGAGACCCAGTACTTC.

Only a few counts were recorded for this clone. One junction end disagrees with the germline gene, perhaps due to a read error. The rearrangement uses TRBV10-1 and TRBJ2-7, with unresolved D. The CDR3 runs 9 residues. CDR1 and CDR2 from the germline V gene are WNHNN and SYGVQD (reference sequence). The CDR3 bases are TGCGCCAGCAGCTATTTTCGCTTCTTC. Translated, it gives CASSYFRFF.

Only one count was recorded for this clone. The CDR3 loop reads CASSPSVTGGSGELFF. CDR3 bases: TGTGCCAGCTCACCGTCCGTAACAGGGGGTTCCGGGGAGCTGTTTTTT. This sequence joins TRBV18 and TRBJ2-2; 8 bases agree with TRBD1. The CDR3 is 16 amino acids. V gave up 3 bases and J gave up 6 bases; unmatched junction bases: 9. In germline, CDR1 is KGHSH, CDR2 LQKENI.

V and J are TRBV14 and TRBJ1-2; perhaps TRBD1 as D (6 bases). CDR3 length equals 15 residues. The ends were cut back, 6 bases at V and 5 bases at J, with 19 bases in the middle. Germline V lookup: CDR1 SGHDN, CDR2 FVKESK. CDR3 nucleotide sequence: TGTGCCAGCAGTCTGGCTACAGGGACTTCGTATGGCTACACCTTC. Protein product: CASSLATGTSYGYTF.

The V and J genes are TRBV7-6 and TRBJ1-4, with D hard to call. This CDR3 region has 13 residues. V gave up 6 bases and J gave up 4 bases, with 9 bases separating them. Germline V gene sequence: CDR1 SGHVS, CDR2 FNYEAQ. The CDR3 nucleotides read TGTGCCAGCAGTGTCTGGTTTAATGAAAAACTGTTTTTT. It is translated as CASSVWFNEKLFF.

The chain joins TRBV7-6 to TRBJ2-1; 14 nucleotides agree with TRBD2. Germline loops: CDR1 SGHVS, CDR2 FNYEAQ. The CDR3 is 17 amino acids. V lost 3 bases and J lost 2; bases outside the gene matches: 3. Here the CDR3 reads CASSFGTSGGPYNEQFF. The CDR3 DNA sequence: TGTGCCAGCAGCTTCGGGACTAGCGGGGGCCCCTACAATGAGCAGTTCTTC.

The rearrangement links TRBV6-5 to TRBJ1-1; maybe TRBD1 (6 bases). CDR3 length: 14 residues. The germline gives CDR1 MNHEY, CDR2 SVGAGI. The V end lost 6 bases, the J end lost 7 bases, and 18 bases lay between the germline ends. For the CDR3, the DNA is TGTGCCAGCAGGACACCCCCAGGGGCCGGTGAAGCTTTCTTT. It translates to CASRTPPGAGEAFF.